The clone carrying this TCR beta chain was seen more than once but under ten times. Its target is unknown. The record originates from a study of response to subunit inactivated influenza vaccine. Study-wide results and limits: T cells newly recruited by each seasonal influenza vaccination are few, the authors suggested.

TCRdb reprocessed the RT-PCR reads with MiXCR, giving one entry per CDR3 protein. The table has over 800,000 distinct CDR3 sequences, approximately 21% seen once. The source material was PBMCs from blood, sampled around 5 days after vaccination. The receptor was derived from a man aged 50 to 60 who received an inactivated influenza vaccine.

The CDR3 DNA reads as TGCAGTGCCCTCGGACAGGTTAGCTCCTACGAGCAGTACTTC. This gives the protein CSALGQVSSYEQYF. This chain links TRBV20-1 with TRBJ2-7; 7 nucleotides line up with TRBD1. Germline loops: CDR1 DFQATT, CDR2 SNEGSKA (reference sequence). Trimming at V came to 6 bases and at J to 0 bases, leaving 8 bases not matched to a gene. The CDR3 covers 14 residues.